What follows are 5 T cell receptor beta chains derived from one specimen sequenced in a study of blood T cells in healthy people across ages. Using a J-beta primer mix together with a sample-barcoded 5' primer, a second PCR was run for about 7 to 12 cycles. MiXCR, run by TCRdb on the 5' RACE reads, gives a single entry per CDR3 protein. The table shows about 1.5 million distinct CDR3 sequences, with roughly 43% occurring only once. Sequenced: blood. These receptors were collected from a woman under 30 in good health.

This clonotype has just a few counts. The genes are TRBV13 and TRBJ2-4, with TRBD1 matching over 10 bases. Matching the DNA end better, TRBJ2-7 makes the J call doubtful. In germline, CDR1 is PRHDT, CDR2 FYEKMQ (reference sequence). The CDR3 length is 15 residues. The CDR3 region is CASSSPGQGPYEQYF. CDR3 in DNA: TGTGCCAGCAGCTCTCCGGGACAGGGGCCCTACGAGCAGTACTTC.

The genes are TRBV2 and TRBJ1-6, with a weak D call TRBD1 (6 bases). V lost 8 bases to trimming and J lost 10 bases, with 18 bases between them. Per the germline V gene, CDR1 is SNHLY and CDR2 is FYNNEI. The CDR3 is made up of 14 amino acids. The CDR3 DNA sequence: TGTGCCAGCGCTACACACAGGGTAAACTCACCCCTCCACTTT. Protein product: CASATHRVNSPLHF.

This clonotype was seen more than once but under ten times. The chain recombines TRBV4-2 with TRBJ2-1; the D gene is possibly TRBD1 (5 bases). This CDR3 contains 15 residues. The germline V gene encodes CDR1 LGHNA and CDR2 YNFKEQ. V lost 0 bases, J lost 2 bases, and 8 bases lay in between. The CDR3 here is CASSQDVGAYNEQFF. DNA of the CDR3: TGTGCCAGCAGCCAAGATGTAGGGGCCTACAATGAGCAGTTCTTC.

The chain carries TRBV10-3 and TRBJ2-4, with 11 bases identical to TRBD2. The CDR3 loop spans 19 amino acids. The V segment lost 2 bases and the J segment 3 bases; nucleotides outside the gene matches: 12. Germline assignment: CDR1 ENHRY and CDR2 SYGVKD. Written as DNA, the CDR3 is TGTGCCATCAGTGAGGGTGTACTAGCGGGAGCACCCTACAAAAACATTCAGTACTTC. It encodes CAISEGVLAGAPYKNIQYF.

This clonotype was recorded a few times. CDR3 region: CASSPGRLNYGYTF. CDR3 in DNA: TGTGCCAGCAGCCCGGGACGGCTTAACTATGGCTACACCTTC. V usage is TRBV2 and J usage is TRBJ1-2; possibly TRBD1 for D (5 bases). The CDR3 has 14 amino acids. Trimming took off 6 bases at V and 1 base at J, with 12 bases between the two ends. The germline V gene encodes CDR1 SNHLY and CDR2 FYNNEI.